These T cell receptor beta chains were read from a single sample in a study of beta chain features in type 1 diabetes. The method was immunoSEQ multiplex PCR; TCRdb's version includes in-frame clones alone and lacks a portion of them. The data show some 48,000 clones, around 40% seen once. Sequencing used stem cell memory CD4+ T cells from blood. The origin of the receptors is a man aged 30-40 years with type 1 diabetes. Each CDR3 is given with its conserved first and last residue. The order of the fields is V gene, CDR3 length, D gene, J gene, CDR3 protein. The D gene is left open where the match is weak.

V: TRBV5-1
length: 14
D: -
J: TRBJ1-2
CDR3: CASSLFWDKRGYTF

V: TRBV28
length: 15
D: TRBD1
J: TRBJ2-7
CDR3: CASTPTGGGSYEQYF

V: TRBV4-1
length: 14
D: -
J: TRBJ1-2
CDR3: CASSQGQGLGGYTF

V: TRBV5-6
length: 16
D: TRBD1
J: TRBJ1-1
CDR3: CASSLDRGEMNTEAFF

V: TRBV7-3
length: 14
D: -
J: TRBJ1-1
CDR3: CASSLGGVNTEAFF

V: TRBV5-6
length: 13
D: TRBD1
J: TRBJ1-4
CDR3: CASSLRGHEKLFF

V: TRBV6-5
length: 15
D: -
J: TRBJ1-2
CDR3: CASTETAGQDYGYTF

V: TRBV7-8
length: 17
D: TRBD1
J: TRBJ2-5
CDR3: CASSLDLDREGQETQYF

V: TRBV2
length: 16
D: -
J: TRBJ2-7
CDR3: CASSSHLTASSYEQYF

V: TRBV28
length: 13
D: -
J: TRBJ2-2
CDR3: CASRNRNTGELFF

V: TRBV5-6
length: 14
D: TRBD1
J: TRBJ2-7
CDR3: CASNHWDRPYEQYF

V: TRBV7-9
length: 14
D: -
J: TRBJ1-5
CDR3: CASSPRGSNQPQHF

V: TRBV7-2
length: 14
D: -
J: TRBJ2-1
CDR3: CASSFGNIGNEQFF

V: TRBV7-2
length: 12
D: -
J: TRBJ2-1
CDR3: CASGSRSYEQFF

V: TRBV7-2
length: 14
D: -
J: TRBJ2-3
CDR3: CASSLVLSTDTQYF

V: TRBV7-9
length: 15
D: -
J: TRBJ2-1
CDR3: CASSFGSSSYNEQFF

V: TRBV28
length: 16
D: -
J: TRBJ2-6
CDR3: CASSSPAQTGANVLTF

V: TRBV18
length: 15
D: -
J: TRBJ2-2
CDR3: CASSKERLNTGELFF

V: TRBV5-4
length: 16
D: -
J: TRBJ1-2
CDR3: CASSLRRNTGGYGYTF

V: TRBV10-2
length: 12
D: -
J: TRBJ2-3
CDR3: CASNGGADTQYF

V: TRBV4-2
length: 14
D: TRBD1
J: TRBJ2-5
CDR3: CASSQGGQGWEQYF

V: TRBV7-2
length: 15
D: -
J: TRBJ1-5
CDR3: CASSLVGRVAQPQHF

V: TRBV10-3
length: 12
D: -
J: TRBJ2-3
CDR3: CAISQGGDTQYF

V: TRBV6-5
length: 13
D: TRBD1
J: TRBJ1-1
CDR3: CASEDRGGTEAFF

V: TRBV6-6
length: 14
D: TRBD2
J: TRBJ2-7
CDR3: CASSYGLAVGEQYF

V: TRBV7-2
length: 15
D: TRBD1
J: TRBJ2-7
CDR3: CASRARGTGGVEQYF

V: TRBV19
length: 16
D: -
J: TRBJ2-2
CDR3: CASSISGSVESGELFF

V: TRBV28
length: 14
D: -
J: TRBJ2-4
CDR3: CASSLLQTGNIQYF

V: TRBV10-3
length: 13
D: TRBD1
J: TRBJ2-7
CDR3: CAISEDRVREQYF

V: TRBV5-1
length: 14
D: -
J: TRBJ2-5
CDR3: CASSLVVDQETQYF

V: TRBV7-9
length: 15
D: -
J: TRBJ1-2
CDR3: CASSLVGYQLYGYTF

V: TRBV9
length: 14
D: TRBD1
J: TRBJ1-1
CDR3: CASSVEQGGTEAFF

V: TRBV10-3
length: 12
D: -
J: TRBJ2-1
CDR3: CAISASAGEQFF

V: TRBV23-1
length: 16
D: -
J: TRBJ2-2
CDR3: CASEKTDTSNTGELFF

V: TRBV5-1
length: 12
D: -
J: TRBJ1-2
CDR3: CASSLGQNGYTF

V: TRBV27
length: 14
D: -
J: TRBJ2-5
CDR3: CASSFGSRGETQYF

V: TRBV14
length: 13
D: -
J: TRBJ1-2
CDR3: CASSQFLLDGYTF

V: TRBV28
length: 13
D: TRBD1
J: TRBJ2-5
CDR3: CASSGDSQETQYF

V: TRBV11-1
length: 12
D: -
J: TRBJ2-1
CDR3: CASSSTPHEQFF